The T cell receptor beta chain described here comes from a study of blood T cell repertoires in COVID-19. Turning to the study itself: From the United States, Italy and Spain came samples of acute and convalescent COVID-19. PBMCs, B-cell-depleted T cells, or T cells were the source of the cDNA or gDNA that made up the material.

In the original analysis: For nucleated cells, counts were estimated from reference gene primer amplification. Sequencing was performed with immunoSEQ multiplex PCR; in TCRdb, only in-frame clones are kept and a portion is missing. Clone size and V and J calls were adopted from that table, with D and trimming inferred from the DNA. The sample consists of around 77,000 clones, around 76% of them appearing once. The source of this sequence is a human donor in a cohort sampled during active COVID-19. What was sequenced was peripheral blood.

CDR3 nucleotide sequence: TGTGCCAGCAGGCTAGCGGGGGACTCCTACGAGCAGTACTTC. Translating it yields CASRLAGDSYEQYF. This chain joins TRBV14 and TRBJ2-7; 10 bases match TRBD2. The V gene's germline CDR1 is SGHDN and CDR2 FVKESK. Germline trimming cut 6 bases from V and 0 bases from J; bases unmatched to any gene: 2. This CDR3 spans 14 amino acids.